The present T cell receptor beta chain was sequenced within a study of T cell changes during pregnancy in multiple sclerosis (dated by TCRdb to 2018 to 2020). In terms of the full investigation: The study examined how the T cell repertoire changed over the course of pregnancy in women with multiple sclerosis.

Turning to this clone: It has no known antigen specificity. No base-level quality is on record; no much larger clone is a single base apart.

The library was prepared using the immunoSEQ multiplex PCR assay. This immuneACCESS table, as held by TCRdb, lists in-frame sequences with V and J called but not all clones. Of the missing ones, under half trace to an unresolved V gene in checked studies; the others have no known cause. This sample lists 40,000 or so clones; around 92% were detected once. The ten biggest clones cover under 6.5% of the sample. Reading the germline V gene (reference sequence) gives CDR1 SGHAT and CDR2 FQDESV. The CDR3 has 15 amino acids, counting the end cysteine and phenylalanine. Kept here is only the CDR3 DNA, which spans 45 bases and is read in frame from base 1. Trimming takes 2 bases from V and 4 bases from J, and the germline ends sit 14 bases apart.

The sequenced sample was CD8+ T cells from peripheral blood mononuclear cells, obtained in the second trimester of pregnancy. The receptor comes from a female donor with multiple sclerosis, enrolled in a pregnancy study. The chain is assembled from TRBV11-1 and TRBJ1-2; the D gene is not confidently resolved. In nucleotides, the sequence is TGTGCCAGCAGCTTATCAAGGGAGACCGGCTATGGCTACACCTTC. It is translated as CASSLSRETGYGYTF.